This T cell receptor beta chain was documented in a study of T cell repertoires in cytomegalovirus infection. As for the study in general: Alongside well-studied HLA-B-restricted CMV epitopes, recently identified HLA-C-restricted CMV epitopes were also used.

The CDR3 has 16 residues. Germline V gives CDR1 SGHTA, CDR2 FQGNSA. After removal of 2 bases from V and 2 bases from J, the junction contained 6 bases not matched to a gene. This clonotype has a handful of counts. Its antigen is still unknown. TCRdb processed the reads anew with MiXCR; each CDR3 protein has one entry. The data contain hundreds of thousands of distinct CDR3 sequences, about 42% of them singletons. This chain links TRBV7-2 with TRBJ2-3, with 8 bases matching TRBD2. The receptor's source is a human donor in good health (CMV status not recorded). Some clones in this sample may be carry-over from other donors' samples. The sample was cultured PBMCs, taken from culture after CMV antigen stimulation. The CDR3 DNA reads as TGTGCCAGCAGCTTAACACCTAGCGGGTCCACAGATACGCAGTATTTT. Translated, it gives CASSLTPSGSTDTQYF.